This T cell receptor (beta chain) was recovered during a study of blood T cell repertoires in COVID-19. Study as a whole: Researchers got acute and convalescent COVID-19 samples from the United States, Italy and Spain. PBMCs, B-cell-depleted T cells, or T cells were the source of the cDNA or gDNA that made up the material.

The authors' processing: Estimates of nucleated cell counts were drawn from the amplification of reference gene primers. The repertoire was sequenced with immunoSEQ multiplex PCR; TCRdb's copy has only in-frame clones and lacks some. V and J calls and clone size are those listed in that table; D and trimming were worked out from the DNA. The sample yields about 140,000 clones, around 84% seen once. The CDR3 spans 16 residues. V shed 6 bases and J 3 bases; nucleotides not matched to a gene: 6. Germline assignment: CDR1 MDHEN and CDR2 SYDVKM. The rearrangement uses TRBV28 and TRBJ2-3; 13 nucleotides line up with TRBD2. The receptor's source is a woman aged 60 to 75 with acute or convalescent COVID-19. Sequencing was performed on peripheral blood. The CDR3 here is CASRLRTSGGTDTQYF. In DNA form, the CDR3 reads TGTGCCAGCAGGCTGAGGACTAGCGGGGGAACAGATACGCAGTATTTT.